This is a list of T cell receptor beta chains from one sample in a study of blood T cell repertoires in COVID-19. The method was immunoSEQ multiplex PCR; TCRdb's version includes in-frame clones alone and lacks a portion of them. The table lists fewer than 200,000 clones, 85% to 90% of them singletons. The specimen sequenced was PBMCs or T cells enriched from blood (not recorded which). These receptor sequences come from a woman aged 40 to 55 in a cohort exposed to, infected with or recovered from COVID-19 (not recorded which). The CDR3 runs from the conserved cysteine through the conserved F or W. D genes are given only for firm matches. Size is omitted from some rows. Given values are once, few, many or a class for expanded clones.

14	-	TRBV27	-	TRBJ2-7	TGTGCCAGCAGTGAAGGACTTATCTCCTACGAGCAGTACTTC	CASSEGLISYEQYF
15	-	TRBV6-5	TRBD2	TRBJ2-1	TGTGCCAGCACCTACGGGCGGGGGGGCCCAAATGAGCAGTTCTTC	CASTYGRGGPNEQFF
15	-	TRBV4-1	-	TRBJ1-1	TGCGCCAGCAGCCAAGAGGTGCAGGGTCTAACTGAAGCTTTCTTT	CASSQEVQGLTEAFF
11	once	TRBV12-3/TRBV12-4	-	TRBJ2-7	TGTGCCAGTCAACAGGGCTACGAGCAGTACTTC	CASQQGYEQYF
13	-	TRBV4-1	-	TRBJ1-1	TGCGCCAGCAGCGAACAGGGTTATACTGAAGCTTTCTTT	CASSEQGYTEAFF
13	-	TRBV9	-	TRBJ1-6	TGTGCCAGCAGCGTAATACAGAATTCACCCCTCCACTTT	CASSVIQNSPLHF
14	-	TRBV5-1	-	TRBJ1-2	TGCGCCAGCAGCTTGGAGGCGGGGTCCCATGGCTACACCTTC	CASSLEAGSHGYTF
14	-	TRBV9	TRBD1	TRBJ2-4	TGTGCCAGCAGCGGACGGGACAGGGAAAACATTCAGTACTTC	CASSGRDRENIQYF
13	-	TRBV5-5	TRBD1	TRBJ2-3	TGTGCCAGCACTAGACAGGGTGCAGATACGCAGTATTTT	CASTRQGADTQYF
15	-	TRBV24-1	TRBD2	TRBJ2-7	TGTGCCACCATCCAGCGGGAGGGGAGTTCCTACGAGCAGTACTTC	CATIQREGSSYEQYF
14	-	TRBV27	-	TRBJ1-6	TGTGCCAGCAGTCTCGGACTGTATAATTCACCCCTCCACTTT	CASSLGLYNSPLHF
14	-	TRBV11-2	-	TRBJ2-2	TGTGCCGTCGGCCCAGGGGTGAACACCGGGGAGCTGTTTTTT	CAVGPGVNTGELFF
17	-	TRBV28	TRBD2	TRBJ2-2	TGTGCCAGCAGTTCGCAGACTAGCGTAATAAACACCGGGGAGCTGTTTTTT	CASSSQTSVINTGELFF
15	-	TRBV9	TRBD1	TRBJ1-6	TGTGCCAGCAGCGTAACCGGGACAGGGGGTTCACCCCTCCACTTT	CASSVTGTGGSPLHF
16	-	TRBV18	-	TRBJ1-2	TGTGCCAGCTCACCATCCGATCGAGCGGGAGACTATGGCTACACCTTC	CASSPSDRAGDYGYTF
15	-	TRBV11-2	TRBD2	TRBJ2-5	TGTGCCAGCAGCCCTGAACTAGCGGGGTACGAGACCCAGTACTTC	CASSPELAGYETQYF
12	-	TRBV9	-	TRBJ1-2	TGTGCCAGCAGCGCGTGGGAGAATGGCTACACCTTC	CASSAWENGYTF
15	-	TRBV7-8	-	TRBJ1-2	TGTGCCAGCAGCTTAGCAGGAGGGAGCAACTATGGCTACACCTTC	CASSLAGGSNYGYTF
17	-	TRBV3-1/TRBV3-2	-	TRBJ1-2	TGTGCCAGCAGCCAAGATATAGCAGGGGCGCGGAACTATGGCTACACCTTC	CASSQDIAGARNYGYTF
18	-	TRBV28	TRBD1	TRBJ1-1	TGTGCCAGCAGTCCCCAGGGTTACAGGGGAGAAGGGGACACTGAAGCTTTCTTT	CASSPQGYRGEGDTEAFF
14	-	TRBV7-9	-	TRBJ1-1	TGTGCCAGCAGCGGAACAGGTCCGAACACTGAAGCTTTCTTT	CASSGTGPNTEAFF
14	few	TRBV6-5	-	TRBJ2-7	TGTGCCAGCGTAGGAGACAGGTTCCCCTACGAGCAGTACTTC	CASVGDRFPYEQYF
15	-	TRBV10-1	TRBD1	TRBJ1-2	TGCGCCAGCAGTGAGGGACAGGGGGAAGGCTATGGCTACACCTTC	CASSEGQGEGYGYTF
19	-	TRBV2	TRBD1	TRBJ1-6	TGTGCCAGTAACTTGCCGGGACAGGGGGCGAAGGCGAGGGATTCACCCCTCCACTTT	CASNLPGQGAKARDSPLHF
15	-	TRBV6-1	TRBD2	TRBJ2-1	TGTGCCAGCAGTGAATATAGCGGGGAATACAATGAGCAGTTCTTC	CASSEYSGEYNEQFF
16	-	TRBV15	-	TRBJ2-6	TGTGCCACCAGCAGAGCGGTCGTCTCTGGGGCCAACGTCCTGACTTTC	CATSRAVVSGANVLTF
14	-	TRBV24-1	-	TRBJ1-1	TGTGCCACCAGTGATTCTACAGGGCACACTGAAGCTTTCTTT	CATSDSTGHTEAFF
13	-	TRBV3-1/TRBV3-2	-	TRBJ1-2	TGTGCCAGCAGCCAAGGACAGTACTATGGCTACACCTTC	CASSQGQYYGYTF
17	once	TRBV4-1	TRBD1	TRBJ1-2	TGCGCCAGCAGCCAAGACGGGGTGGCAGGGGGAAGGTATGGCTACACCTTC	CASSQDGVAGGRYGYTF
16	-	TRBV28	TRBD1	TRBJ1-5	TGTGCCAGCAGTCACGGGACAGGGGGCCTTAATCAGCCCCAGCATTTT	CASSHGTGGLNQPQHF
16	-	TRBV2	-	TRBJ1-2	TGTGCCAGCAGTGTGGGGGCCTACGTATCTAACTATGGCTACACCTTC	CASSVGAYVSNYGYTF
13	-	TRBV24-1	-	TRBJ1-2	TGTGCCACCAGTGCGGCGGAGGGCTATGGCTACACCTTC	CATSAAEGYGYTF
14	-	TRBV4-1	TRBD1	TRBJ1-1	TGCGCCAGCAGCCCGGGACAGACTTACACTGAAGCTTTCTTT	CASSPGQTYTEAFF
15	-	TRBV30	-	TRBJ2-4	TGTGCCTGGAGTAGCGTACCTGAGCCCTTAAACATTCAGTACTTC	CAWSSVPEPLNIQYF
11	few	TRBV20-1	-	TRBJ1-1	TGCAGTGCCCTTCGGAACACTGAAGCTTTCTTT	CSALRNTEAFF
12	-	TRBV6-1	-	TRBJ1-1	TGTGCCAGCATGCAGAGGTCCACTGAAGCTTTCTTT	CASMQRSTEAFF
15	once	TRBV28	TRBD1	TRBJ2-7	TGTGCCAGCAGACCCGGGACAGGGGGCCCCTACGAGCAGTACTTC	CASRPGTGGPYEQYF
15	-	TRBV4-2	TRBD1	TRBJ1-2	TGTGCCAGCAGCCAGCCCGGACAGGGGCGCTATGGCTACACCTTC	CASSQPGQGRYGYTF
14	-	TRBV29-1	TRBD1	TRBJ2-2	TGCAGCGTTGCGGACAGGGTTAACACCGGGGAGCTGTTTTTT	CSVADRVNTGELFF
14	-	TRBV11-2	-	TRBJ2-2	TGTGCCAGCAGCTCTAAAACAGGGCCCGGGGAGCTGTTTTTT	CASSSKTGPGELFF
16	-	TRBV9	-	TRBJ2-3	TGTGCCAGCAGCGTAGATGCAGCGTCAATCACAGATACGCAGTATTTT	CASSVDAASITDTQYF
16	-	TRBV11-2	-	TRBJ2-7	TGTGCCAGCAGCTTAGTTGGTCAGGGGCTCTCCTACGAGCAGTACTTC	CASSLVGQGLSYEQYF
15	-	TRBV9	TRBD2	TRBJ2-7	TGTGCCAGCAGCGTAGGTGCGGGAGACTCCTACGAGCAGTACTTC	CASSVGAGDSYEQYF
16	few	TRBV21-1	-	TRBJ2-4	TGTGCCAGCAAATTCAGCGGGAGCTACCCCAAAAACATTCAGTACTTC	CASKFSGSYPKNIQYF
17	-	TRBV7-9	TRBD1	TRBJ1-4	TGTGCCAGCAGCTTCCCGGGACAGGGGGCGACTAATGAAAAACTGTTTTTT	CASSFPGQGATNEKLFF
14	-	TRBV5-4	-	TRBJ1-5	TGTGCCAGCAGCGACACAGATAGCAATCAGCCCCAGCATTTT	CASSDTDSNQPQHF
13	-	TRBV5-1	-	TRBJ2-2	TGCGCCAGCAGCGCGGAAATCACCGGGGAGCTGTTTTTT	CASSAEITGELFF
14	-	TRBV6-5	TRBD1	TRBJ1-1	TGTGCCAGCAGGCTAAGACAGGGGGCAACTGAAGCTTTCTTT	CASRLRQGATEAFF
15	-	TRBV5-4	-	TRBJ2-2	TGTGCCAGCAGCTCTGACCGGGTGAACACCGGGGAGCTGTTTTTT	CASSSDRVNTGELFF
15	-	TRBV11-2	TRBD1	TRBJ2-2	TGTGCCAGCAGCCGGGACAGGGCGAACACCGGGGAGCTGTTTTTT	CASSRDRANTGELFF
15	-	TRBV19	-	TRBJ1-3	TGTGCCAGTAGTATGCAGGTTGCCTCTGGAAACACCATATATTTT	CASSMQVASGNTIYF
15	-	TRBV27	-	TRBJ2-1	TGTGCCAGCAGTTTATCGCTTTGGAGAAACAATGAGCAGTTCTTC	CASSLSLWRNNEQFF
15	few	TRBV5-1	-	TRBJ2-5	TGCGCCAGCAGCCTAACACCCAGGGGAGAAGAGACCCAGTACTTC	CASSLTPRGEETQYF
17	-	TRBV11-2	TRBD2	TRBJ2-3	TGTGCCAGCAGCTTTGGAAGCGGGGGGGCTAGCACAGATACGCAGTATTTT	CASSFGSGGASTDTQYF
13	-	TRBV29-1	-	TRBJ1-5	TGCAGCGTTGAACTGGAGGACGGTCAGCCCCAGCATTTT	CSVELEDGQPQHF
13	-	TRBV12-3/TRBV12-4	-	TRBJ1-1	TGTGCCAGCAGTTTTGTTCAGGGCACTGAAGCTTTCTTT	CASSFVQGTEAFF
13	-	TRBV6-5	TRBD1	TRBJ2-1	TGTGCCAGCAGTTTGACAGGGATGGGGGAGCAGTTCTTC	CASSLTGMGEQFF
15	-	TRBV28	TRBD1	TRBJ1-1	TGTGCCAGCAGTTCAATACAGGGGGAGGGCACTGAAGCTTTCTTT	CASSSIQGEGTEAFF
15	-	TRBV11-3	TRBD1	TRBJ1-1	TGTGCCAGCAGCTCTCGACAGGGGGCCTACACTGAAGCTTTCTTT	CASSSRQGAYTEAFF